The 25 T cell receptor beta chains listed next were all sequenced from one sample in a study of shared clonotypes between healthy human individuals. TCRdb keeps only in-frame clones here, not all; method: immunoSEQ multiplex PCR. The sample consists of about 2.3 million clones, 90% to 95% of them appearing once. Sequencing input: naive CD4+ T cells from PBMCs. Subset of the sample: CD45RA+ positively selected. The origin of the receptors is a man between 18 and 35 years old in good health. Some clones in this sample may be carry-over from other donors' samples.

The chain recombines TRBV7-6 with TRBJ1-4, with D maybe TRBD1 (5 bases). CDR3 size: 16 residues. Germline assignment: CDR1 SGHVS and CDR2 FNYEAQ. Trimming removed 1 base from V and 7 bases from J, with 16 bases in between. The DNA for the CDR3 is TGTGCCAGCAGCTTAGGATTCAGGGACGGGGGTGAAAAACTGTTTTTT. Its translation is CASSLGFRDGGEKLFF.

Notes on this clone: Other DNA sequences from this sample encode an identical CDR3 as well. V gene TRBV5-1 combines with J gene TRBJ2-3; D gene ambiguous. This CDR3 is built from 14 residues. Germline lookup yields CDR1 SGHRS and CDR2 YFSETQ. With 0 bases removed from V and 2 bases from J, the gap between germline ends came to 7 bases. Here the CDR3 DNA reads TGCGCCAGCAGCTTGGAGGATTACACAGATACGCAGTATTTT. Residues: CASSLEDYTDTQYF.

Details on this clone: A much larger clone sits a single nucleotide away, making a read error possible. The same CDR3 is also encoded by other DNA sequences in this sample. The chain employs TRBV5-1 and TRBJ2-1; D is unresolved. Trimming cost V 0 bases and J 0 bases, with 4 bases left between them. In germline, CDR1 is SGHRS, CDR2 YFSETQ. CDR3 length equals 14 residues. The chain's CDR3 is CASSLGNSYNEQFF. The CDR3, as DNA: TGCGCCAGCAGCTTGGGTAACTCCTACAATGAGCAGTTCTTC.

The V gene is TRBV7-2, the J gene TRBJ2-3, with 9 bases aligning to TRBD2. The CDR3 extends over 17 amino acids. The V gene end was trimmed by 5 bases and the J gene end by 4 bases; junction bases not matched to a gene: 13. The germline CDR1 and CDR2 sequences are SGHTA and FQGNSA. DNA for the CDR3: TGTGCCAGCAGCCCCCGCTCGGTAGCGGGAGTGCCAGATACGCAGTATTTT. It translates to CASSPRSVAGVPDTQYF.

Comment on this clone: The sample holds other DNA sequences that translate to the same CDR3. The chain links TRBV5-4 to TRBJ1-5; 9 nucleotides align to TRBD1. CDR1 and CDR2 from the germline V gene are SGHNT and YYREEE (reference sequence). V trimming: 2 bases; J trimming: 6 bases; junction bases outside the gene matches: 3. The CDR3 is 14 amino acids. This CDR3 is CASSLQGASQPQHF. The CDR3 DNA follows: TGTGCCAGCAGCTTACAGGGGGCCAGTCAGCCCCAGCATTTT.

The CDR3 loop is CASSTSGGVYEQYF. The CDR3 DNA reads as TGTGCCAGCAGTACCTCGGGAGGAGTTTACGAGCAGTACTTC. The chain joins TRBV6-5 to TRBJ2-7; 7 nucleotides line up with TRBD2. CDR3 length: 14 amino acids. The V gene end was trimmed by 5 bases and the J gene end by 4 bases; junction bases not matched to a gene: 8. From germline, CDR1 is MNHEY and CDR2 SVGAGI.

V and J are TRBV18 and TRBJ1-1; the D gene is possibly TRBD1 (5 bases). In germline, CDR1 is KGHSH, CDR2 LQKENI. Trimming took off 3 bases at V and 1 base at J, with 9 bases between the two ends. There are 14 residues in the CDR3. In DNA, the CDR3 is TGTGCCAGCTCACCTGTGGGACCGAACACTGAAGCTTTCTTT. It codes for CASSPVGPNTEAFF.

The CDR3 DNA sequence: TGTGCCAGCAGCCAAGAGCGGGGGAGGCAGTATTTT. Amino acids: CASSQERGRQYF. The chain carries TRBV4-2 and TRBJ2-3; 7 nucleotides match TRBD2. This CDR3 region has 12 residues. Germline V gene data show CDR1 as LGHNA and CDR2 as YNFKEQ. V shed 0 bases, J shed 11 bases, and the junction held 2 bases outside the gene matches.

The chain carries TRBV11-2 and TRBJ2-1; D might be TRBD2 (5 bases). The length of the CDR3 is 13 residues. Germline V gene sequence: CDR1 SGHAT, CDR2 FQNNGV. V lost 5 bases and J 4 bases, leaving 9 bases between the germline ends. For the CDR3, the DNA is TGTGCCAGCAGCGATGGACTTTACAATGAGCAGTTCTTC. This codes for CASSDGLYNEQFF.

With respect to this clone: Other DNA sequences of this sample code for an identical CDR3. J is TRBJ2-5 and V is TRBV5-1; no definite D call. Germline V gives CDR1 SGHRS, CDR2 YFSETQ. The V end was cut by 4 bases, the J end by 4 bases, with 8 bases between. This CDR3 has 12 amino acids. The CDR3 bases are TGCGCCAGCAGCCCTAATGGAGAGACCCAGTACTTC. Translation: CASSPNGETQYF.

The V and J genes are TRBV10-3 and TRBJ2-3; 7 bases align to TRBD1. Germline CDR1 reads ENHRY; CDR2 reads SYGVKD. CDR3 length: 14 amino acids. Trimming cost V 6 bases and J 0 bases; bases outside gene matches: 3. CDR3 residues: CAIRRGLSTDTQYF. The CDR3 DNA is TGTGCCATCAGGAGGGGGCTCAGCACAGATACGCAGTATTTT.

The V call is TRBV28, the J call TRBJ1-1, with 11 positions matching TRBD1. V shed 5 bases and J 5 bases; nucleotides not matched to a gene: 4. Looked up from germline, CDR1 is MDHEN and CDR2 is SYDVKM. This CDR3 comprises 14 residues. CDR3 in DNA: TGTGCCAGCAGTGGACAGGGGGCGCGAACTGAAGCTTTCTTT. Amino acids: CASSGQGARTEAFF.

CDR3 in amino acids: CAISDEEGYTF. The CDR3 DNA reads as TGTGCCATCAGTGACGAGGAAGGCTACACCTTC. The chain uses TRBV10-3 and TRBJ1-2; D is ambiguous. The CDR3 has 11 amino acids. The germline V and J ends were trimmed by 3 bases and 8 bases, with 7 bases remaining between them. Germline V CDR1 and CDR2: ENHRY, SYGVKD.

A remark on this clone: Other DNA sequences from this sample encode an identical CDR3 as well. This sequence joins TRBV9 and TRBJ2-3; unclear D gene. In germline, CDR1 is SGDLS, CDR2 YYNGEE. The germline V and J ends were trimmed by 0 bases and 1 base, with 6 bases remaining between them. There are 14 residues in the CDR3. The CDR3 loop reads CASSVEPGTDTQYF. CDR3 coding DNA: TGTGCCAGCAGCGTAGAGCCAGGCACAGATACGCAGTATTTT.

CDR3: CASSASGVEQYF. The CDR3 DNA reads TGTGCCAGCAGCGCCTCCGGGGTCGAGCAGTACTTC. The chain has TRBV11-2 and TRBJ2-7, with D maybe TRBD2 (5 bases). Germline V gives CDR1 SGHAT, CDR2 FQNNGV. The CDR3 consists of 12 residues. Trimming took off 5 bases at V and 6 bases at J, with 11 bases between the two ends.

The chain has TRBV10-2 and TRBJ1-3; no clear D gene. The CDR3 spans 18 residues. Trimming pared 2 bases from V and 1 base from J, leaving 18 bases between. Germline CDR1 is WSHSY and CDR2 is SAAADI. The CDR3 region is CASSELVLQAGSGNTIYF. CDR3 in DNA: TGCGCCAGCAGTGAGCTAGTGTTGCAGGCTGGATCTGGAAACACCATATATTTT.

This rearrangement joins TRBV18 to TRBJ2-7; D perhaps matches TRBD2 (6 bases). CDR1 is KGHSH and CDR2 is LQKENI in the germline V gene. The CDR3 is made up of 16 amino acids. V lost 6 bases, J lost 5 bases, and 23 bases lay in between. The CDR3 loop reads CASSITVSRRENEQYF. For the CDR3, the DNA is TGTGCCAGCTCGATCACTGTTTCCAGGCGGGAAAACGAGCAGTACTTC.

The V and J genes are TRBV30 and TRBJ2-5; D is unclear. The V and J ends lost 2 bases and 3 bases respectively, with 13 bases between them. This CDR3 spans 14 amino acids. Germline assignment: CDR1 GTSNPN and CDR2 SVGIG (reference sequence). The CDR3, as DNA: TGTGCCTGGAGTCCTCTGGCGGCCGAAGAGACCCAGTACTTC. This codes for CAWSPLAAEETQYF.

The V call is TRBV5-1, the J call TRBJ2-7; 8 nucleotides line up with TRBD1. The V gene end was trimmed by 0 bases and the J gene end by 5 bases; junction bases not matched to a gene: 10. The V gene's germline CDR1 is SGHRS and CDR2 YFSETQ. The CDR3 extends over 16 amino acids. Here the CDR3 reads CASSLVRTGQPHEQYF. The DNA for the CDR3 is TGCGCCAGCAGCTTGGTAAGGACAGGGCAGCCCCACGAGCAGTACTTC.

With respect to this clone: The sample holds other DNA sequences that translate to the same CDR3. The gene calls are TRBV5-1 and TRBJ2-7; perhaps TRBD1 as D (7 bases). The CDR3 length is 14 residues. The germline V and J ends were trimmed by 0 bases and 5 bases, with 12 bases remaining between them. CDR1 is SGHRS, CDR2 YFSETQ, per germline. The CDR3 sequence: CASSLGQGGNEQYF. CDR3 DNA: TGCGCCAGCAGCTTGGGTCAGGGGGGCAACGAGCAGTACTTC. The full variable domain, with the rest looked up from reference TRBV5-1 and TRBJ2-7, is KAGVTQTPRYLIKTRGQQVTLSCSPISGHRSVSWYQQTPGQGLQFLFEYFSETQRNKGNFPGRFSGRQFSNSRSEMNVSTLELGDSALYLCASSLGQGGNEQYFGPGTRLTVT.

The V call is TRBV6-5, the J call TRBJ2-3, with TRBD1 as a possible D gene (6 bases). CDR1 is MNHEY, CDR2 SVGAGI, per germline. This CDR3 has 14 residues. Trimming removed 6 bases at V and 1 base at J, with 11 bases between. The CDR3 is CASRKNRGTDTQYF. The CDR3 DNA reads TGTGCCAGCAGGAAGAACAGGGGCACAGATACGCAGTATTTT.

This clone was seen once. V usage is TRBV2 and J usage is TRBJ2-3, with a tentative D call TRBD2 (6 bases). Germline-derived CDR1 and CDR2 are SNHLY and FYNNEI. Trimming left V 0 bases short and J 0 bases short, with 10 bases between. The CDR3 contains 16 residues. The CDR3 sequence: CASSEARSGSTDTQYF. For the CDR3, the DNA is TGTGCCAGCAGTGAAGCGCGGAGCGGGAGCACAGATACGCAGTATTTT. Full variable domain (rest looked up from reference TRBV2 and TRBJ2-3): EPEVTQTPSHQVTQMGQEVILRCVPISNHLYFYWYRQILGQKVEFLVSFYNNEISEKSEIFDDQFSVERPDGSNFTLKIRSTKLEDSAMYFCASSEARSGSTDTQYFGPGTRLTVL.

The CDR3 sequence is CASSGSGPWETQYF. CDR3 nucleotides: TGTGCCAGCAGCGGTAGCGGGCCTTGGGAGACCCAGTACTTC. The gene calls are TRBV7-2 and TRBJ2-5, with TRBD2 identical over 7 bases. Unmatched junction bases numbered 8, after V lost 5 bases and J lost 5 bases. Germline CDR1 and CDR2: SGHTA and FQGNSA. The CDR3 totals 14 residues.

This sequence joins TRBV28 and TRBJ1-5; TRBD1 might be the D (6 bases). The CDR3 has 16 residues. Germline loops: CDR1 MDHEN, CDR2 SYDVKM. V shed 7 bases and J shed 7 bases, with 23 bases lying between them. The CDR3 DNA reads TGTGCCAGCAACCTTGACAGACTCCTGAGGGGGCAGCCCCAGCATTTT. This sequence encodes CASNLDRLLRGQPQHF.

This clone was recorded only once. The chain uses TRBV28 and TRBJ1-1; no clear D gene. CDR1 is MDHEN and CDR2 is SYDVKM in the germline V gene. The length of the CDR3 is 16 residues. V was shortened by 5 bases and J by 8 bases, with 24 bases between the two germline ends. CDR3 DNA: TGTGCCAGCAGTCCCCACTACTCTCAACACCCGGGGGAAGCTTTCTTT. Its translation is CASSPHYSQHPGEAFF.